This TCR beta chain emerged from a study of blood T cell repertoires in COVID-19. Study details: The study drew acute and convalescent COVID-19 samples from the United States, Italy and Spain. T cells, B-cell-depleted T cells, or PBMCs supplied cDNA or gDNA.

The CDR3 sequence is 14 residues long. V gave up 7 bases and J gave up 3 bases; unmatched junction bases: 5. Germline V gives CDR1 MNHEY, CDR2 SVGAGI. In the source study's methods: Amplifying reference gene primers gave estimates of nucleated cell counts. Measured with immunoSEQ multiplex PCR; TCRdb has only the in-frame clones, and not every one. V and J calls and clone size are copied from that table; D and trimming were computed from the DNA. Of roughly 180,000 clones listed, about four fifths are singletons. Sequenced sample: peripheral blood. The chain couples TRBV6-5 to TRBJ2-2; 7 nucleotides align to TRBD1. This TCR derives from a man in his forties or fifties who had recovered from COVID-19. As DNA, the CDR3 is TGTGCCAGCACTAAAGACAGGGACACCGGGGAGCTGTTTTTT. Translation gives CASTKDRDTGELFF.